This TCR beta chain is from a study of prognosis after radiotherapy for stage I lung cancer. The length of the CDR3 is 14 residues. CDR1 SGHVS and CDR2 FNYEAQ come from the germline V gene. By two-round multiplex PCR, the TCR beta CDR3 was amplified from genomic DNA. The first round of PCR was done with primers that matched each TRBV and TRBJ gene. MiXCR, applied by TCRdb to the multiplex PCR reads, yields one record per CDR3 protein. The sample holds under 13,000 distinct CDR3 sequences, roughly half seen once. On this clonotype itself: The junction departs from the called germline gene at one end, perhaps through a read error.

The chain joins TRBV7-6 to TRBJ1-1; D call uncertain. The specimen comprised PBMCs, sampled before or after stereotactic body radiation therapy (not recorded which). The clonotype originates from a donor aged 50 or older with non-small cell lung cancer. The CDR3 protein is CASSLGTENTEALF. In DNA form, the CDR3 reads TGTGCCAGCAGTTTGGGCACAGAGAACACTGAAGCTTTATTT.